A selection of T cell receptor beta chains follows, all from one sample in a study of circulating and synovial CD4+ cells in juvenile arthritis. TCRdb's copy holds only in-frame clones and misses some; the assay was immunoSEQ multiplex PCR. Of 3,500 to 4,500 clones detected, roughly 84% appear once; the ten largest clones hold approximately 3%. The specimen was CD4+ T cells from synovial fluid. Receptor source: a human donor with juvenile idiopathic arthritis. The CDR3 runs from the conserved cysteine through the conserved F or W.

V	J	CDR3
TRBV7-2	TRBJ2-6	CASSLGTGGSGANVLTF
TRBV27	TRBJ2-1	CASSRGGGKGYNEQFF
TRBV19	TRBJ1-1	CASSIVAGGGTEAFF
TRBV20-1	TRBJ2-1	CSGGVQVEQFF
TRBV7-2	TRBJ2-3	CASTTRGQGAPDTQYF
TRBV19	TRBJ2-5	CASSIDRTGLKTQYF
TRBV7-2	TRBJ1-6	CASSLERNSPLHF
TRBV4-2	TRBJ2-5	CASSQDLAGGQYQETQYF
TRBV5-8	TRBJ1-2	CASSFLKSF
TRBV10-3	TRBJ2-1	CAISDGGGDRGEQFF
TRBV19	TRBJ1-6	CASRQGASDNSPLHF
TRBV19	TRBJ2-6	CASSIQQGSGANVLTF
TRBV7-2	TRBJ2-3	CASRPSGVDTQYF
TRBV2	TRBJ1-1	CASSPEERAFF
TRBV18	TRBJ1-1	CASSSLRDTEAFF
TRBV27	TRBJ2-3	CASSLLASGTTDTQYF
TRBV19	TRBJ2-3	CASSTGDLFTDTQYF
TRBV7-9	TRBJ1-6	CASSTTGGWGSPLHF
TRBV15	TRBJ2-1	CATSIGGTKDNEQFF
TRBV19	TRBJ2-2	CASSWGLAGDTGELFF
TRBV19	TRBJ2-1	CASSILTGYPSEQFF
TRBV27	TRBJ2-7	CASSPSGGGTYEQYF